This T cell receptor beta chain was profiled in a study of blood T cell repertoires in COVID-19. Study-level information: Collection of acute and convalescent COVID-19 samples took place in the United States, Italy and Spain. In each case, the material was cDNA or gDNA derived from T cells, B-cell-depleted T cells, or PBMCs.

Germline V CDR1 and CDR2: SGHDT, YYEEEE. The CDR3 extends over 15 amino acids. V was clipped by 0 bases and J by 4 bases; unmatched bases: 5. Original data processing: Reference gene primers were amplified, and this amplification served to estimate nucleated cell counts. Sequencing was performed with immunoSEQ multiplex PCR; in TCRdb, only in-frame clones are kept and a portion is missing. That table gives V, J and clone size, and the DNA gave D and trimming. This table has about 150,000 clones, roughly 87% appearing once. This sequence was found in a human donor in a cohort sampled during active COVID-19. Sequencing was carried out using peripheral blood. The J gene is TRBJ1-1, the V gene TRBV5-6, with 8 positions matching TRBD1. The chain's CDR3 is CASSLGTGYGTEAFF. Here the CDR3 DNA reads TGTGCCAGCAGCTTGGGGACAGGGTACGGCACTGAAGCTTTCTTT.